The 23 T cell receptor beta chains given below trace back to one sample, sequenced in a study of blood T cells in healthy people across ages (dated by TCRdb to about 2015). The library was prepared using 5' RACE. For sequencing, an Illumina HiSeq 2500 was employed. A second 7 to 11 cycle PCR used a sample-barcoded 5' primer and a J-beta primer mix. The public reads were reprocessed in TCRdb via fastp at Q25 and MiXCR, keeping in-frame beta chains. Entries are consolidated by CDR3 protein sequence, retaining the most common genes and DNA. Present in this sample are approximately 800,000 distinct CDR3 sequences, more than 35% of which were seen just once. The top ten hold approximately 18% of the sample. The sample comprised blood. The receptor source for this set is a man older than 75 in good health.

CDR3 nucleotides: TGTGCCACCAGTGACACGGGACTAGCGGGACAGGAGACCCAGTACTTC. This encodes CATSDTGLAGQETQYF. J is TRBJ2-5 and V is TRBV24-1; 13 bases are shared with TRBD2. The germline CDR1 and CDR2 sequences are KGHDR and SFDVKD. This CDR3 spans 16 amino acids. Trimming removed 4 bases from V and 5 bases from J; junction bases left unmatched: 6.

This clonotype occurred once. The V call is TRBV6-5, the J call TRBJ2-3, with D possibly called TRBD1 or TRBD2 (5 bases each). The CDR3 is made up of 16 amino acids. Trimming left V 0 bases short and J 4 bases short, with 14 bases between. Per germline, CDR1 MNHEY and CDR2 SVGAGI. In nucleotides, the CDR3 is TGTGCCAGCAGTTACTCGGGGGTGGCAGTATCAGATACGCAGTATTTT. It translates to CASSYSGVAVSDTQYF.

The chain couples TRBV29-1 to TRBJ2-7, with a weak D call TRBD1 (6 bases). The ends were cut back, 5 bases at V and 3 bases at J, with 11 bases in the middle. From germline, CDR1 is SQVTM and CDR2 ANQGSEA. This CDR3 region has 12 residues. CDR3 DNA sequence: TGCAGCGTTACTAGGACAGACTACGAGCAGTACTTC. Translation gives CSVTRTDYEQYF.

V is TRBV12-3 or TRBV12-4 and J is TRBJ1-2, with a tentative D call TRBD1 (6 bases). The length of the CDR3 is 13 residues. The V end was cut by 7 bases, the J end by 10 bases, with 19 bases between. The CDR3 here is CASTLGRDTPYTF. In DNA form, the CDR3 reads TGTGCCAGCACCCTGGGCCGGGACACCCCCTACACCTTC.

The rearrangement uses TRBV29-1 and TRBJ2-2; D gene unclear. V was cut by 7 bases and J by 2 bases, with 11 bases left in between. The CDR3 sequence is 13 residues long. Germline lookup yields CDR1 SQVTM and CDR2 ANQGSEA. CDR3 DNA sequence: TGCAGCGGCACCAAGCGAAACACCGGGGAGCTGTTTTTT. Its protein is CSGTKRNTGELFF.

This clonotype is deemed medium-sized. This rearrangement joins TRBV10-2 to TRBJ1-5, with unresolved D. Looked up from germline, CDR1 is WSHSY and CDR2 is SAAADI. This CDR3 region has 14 residues. Trimming took off 2 bases at V and 1 base at J, with 6 bases between the two ends. CDR3 loop: CASSEAGSNQPQHF. As DNA, the CDR3 is TGCGCCAGCAGTGAGGCGGGGAGCAATCAGCCCCAGCATTTT.

The chain uses TRBV20-1 and TRBJ2-7; D may match TRBD1 or TRBD2 (5 bases each). CDR1 is DFQATT, CDR2 SNEGSKA, per germline (reference sequence). CDR3 length equals 15 residues. V lost 2 bases and J lost 7, with 21 bases in between. CDR3 DNA: TGCAGTGCTAGATGGGTCGGGGCCCCGGGGAATGAGCAGTACTTC. Translated, it gives CSARWVGAPGNEQYF.

V is TRBV9 and J is TRBJ2-2, with 11 nucleotides matching TRBD2. Germline CDR1 SGDLS, CDR2 YYNGEE. V gave up 2 bases and J gave up 3 bases; unmatched junction bases: 3. This CDR3 has 16 amino acids. The CDR3 sequence: CASSVSLAGDTGELFF. The CDR3 DNA reads as TGTGCCAGCAGCGTTTCACTAGCGGGAGACACCGGGGAGCTGTTTTTT.

The rearrangement links TRBV28 to TRBJ2-5, with TRBD2 matching over 9 bases. V was clipped by 5 bases and J by 4 bases; unmatched bases: 11. CDR3 length: 16 amino acids. CDR1 MDHEN and CDR2 SYDVKM come from the germline V gene. The CDR3 DNA reads as TGTGCCAGCAGTCCTCGTAGCGGGAGAGTCAGAGAGACCCAGTACTTC. As protein: CASSPRSGRVRETQYF.

This clonotype has only a few counts. A much more abundant neighbour one base away suggests this may be a read error. The chain links TRBV5-1 to TRBJ2-7, with D perhaps matching TRBD1 (5 bases). The V end was cut by 0 bases, the J end by 7 bases, with 14 bases between. Per germline, CDR1 SGHRS and CDR2 YFSETQ. The CDR3 has 14 amino acids. CDR3 amino acids: CASSLAQADNEQYF. CDR3 bases: TGCGCCAGCAGCTTGGCACAGGCCGACAATGAGCAGTACTTC.

This clonotype was counted a single time. Since a much larger clone is just one base distant, this may be a read error. The chain is built from TRBV20-1 and TRBJ2-1, with TRBD2 matching over 12 bases. This CDR3 is built from 19 residues. CDR1 is DFQATT and CDR2 is SNEGSKA in the germline V gene (reference sequence). The CDR3 coding sequence is TGCGGTGCTAGAGATGAGGAGGGTCGGGCTAGCGGGAGGGCCTTTGAGCAGTTCTTC. Translating gives CGARDEEGRASGRAFEQFF.

This clonotype was detected only a few times. This sequence joins TRBV25-1 and TRBJ2-1; no definite D call. This CDR3 has 13 amino acids. CDR1 is MGHDK, CDR2 SYGVNS, per germline. V was cut by 4 bases and J by 0 bases, with 4 bases left in between. The CDR3 is CASSAVSYNEQFF. CDR3 in DNA: TGTGCCAGCAGTGCAGTCTCCTACAATGAGCAGTTCTTC.

This clonotype was detected only a few times. The V and J genes are TRBV15 and TRBJ2-1; D may be TRBD1 or TRBD2 (5 bases each). Germline CDR1 is LNHNV and CDR2 is YYDKDF (reference sequence). V was trimmed by 0 bases and J by 2 bases, leaving 11 bases between them. The CDR3 loop spans 16 amino acids. CDR3 bases: TGTGCCACCAGCAGAGATCATCGAGGGGCCTACAATGAGCAGTTCTTC. Translated: CATSRDHRGAYNEQFF.

This clonotype has at least ten counts. J is TRBJ2-7 and V is TRBV7-2; TRBD2 aligns across 8 bases. Germline CDR1 reads SGHTA; CDR2 reads FQGNSA. This CDR3 has 13 amino acids. The junction had 6 bases not matched to a gene; V was cut back by 5 bases and J by 6 bases. CDR3 region: CASSPSGGFEQYF. The CDR3 DNA reads as TGTGCCAGCAGCCCCAGCGGGGGATTCGAGCAGTACTTC.

This chain connects TRBV27 to TRBJ2-7, with D possibly being TRBD2 (6 bases). CDR1 and CDR2 (germline): MNHEY, SMNVEV (reference sequence). V gave up 6 bases and J gave up 7 bases, with 25 bases separating them. The CDR3 is 16 residues long. Written as DNA, the CDR3 is TGTGCCAGCAGAGTTGAAGCGGGTAATGCCTACAATGAGCAGTACTTC. Translating gives CASRVEAGNAYNEQYF.

The chain uses TRBV4-2 and TRBJ1-4, with 10 bases identical to TRBD1. The V gene's germline CDR1 is LGHNA and CDR2 YNFKEQ. The V segment lost 4 bases and the J segment 6 bases; nucleotides outside the gene matches: 2. The CDR3 runs to 14 residues. The CDR3 bases are TGTGCCAGCAGCCTTGGACAGGGGGATGAAAAACTGTTTTTT. This translates into CASSLGQGDEKLFF.

This clonotype was picked up a small number of times. The chain joins TRBV7-3 to TRBJ2-1; TRBD2 might be the D (5 bases). This CDR3 has 15 residues. V was trimmed by 2 bases and J by 8 bases, leaving 16 bases between them. In germline, CDR1 is SGHTA, CDR2 FQGTGA. DNA of the CDR3: TGTGCCAGCAGCTTAGGGGAAAGGCCAGCGGATGAGCAGTTCTTC. This sequence encodes CASSLGERPADEQFF.

This CDR3 reads CSGTSGTSNTQYF. The CDR3 bases are TGCAGTGGGACTAGCGGGACCTCTAATACGCAGTATTTT. The V call is TRBV20-1, the J call TRBJ2-3; TRBD2 matches at 12 bases. V shed 7 bases and J 7 bases; nucleotides not matched to a gene: 6. The CDR3 sequence is 13 residues long. The V gene's germline CDR1 is DFQATT and CDR2 SNEGSKA (reference sequence).

This clonotype turned up a few times. The rearrangement uses TRBV6-1 and TRBJ2-7; D may be TRBD2 (6 bases). Germline lookup yields CDR1 MNHNS and CDR2 SASEGT. The CDR3 consists of 15 residues. The V end lost 6 bases, the J end lost 3 bases, and 18 bases lay between the germline ends. Here the CDR3 reads CASSRVASANYEQYF. The CDR3 nucleotides read TGTGCCAGCAGCCGGGTAGCTAGCGCCAACTACGAGCAGTACTTC.

The rearrangement joins TRBV7-9 to TRBJ2-1, with a possible D match to TRBD2 (7 bases). This CDR3 contains 14 residues. The germline V and J ends were trimmed by 5 bases and 4 bases, with 12 bases remaining between them. Germline CDR1 is SEHNR and CDR2 is FQNEAQ (reference sequence). The CDR3 loop reads CASSEEGGYNEQFF. The CDR3 DNA follows: TGTGCCAGCAGCGAAGAGGGGGGGTACAATGAGCAGTTCTTC.

The chain recombines TRBV5-1 with TRBJ2-1; 11 nucleotides align to TRBD2. The length of the CDR3 is 14 residues. The V segment lost 5 bases and the J segment 5 bases; nucleotides outside the gene matches: 3. The germline V gene encodes CDR1 SGHRS and CDR2 YFSETQ. The CDR3 loop is CASRLAGVDNEQFF. CDR3 DNA: TGCGCCAGCAGACTAGCGGGGGTAGACAATGAGCAGTTCTTC.

This clonotype has more than one count but fewer than ten. This sequence joins TRBV7-9 and TRBJ1-2, with 7 bases identical to TRBD1. The CDR3 loop spans 14 amino acids. In germline, CDR1 is SEHNR, CDR2 FQNEAQ (reference sequence). J lost 5 bases, V lost 4 bases, and 7 bases had no gene match. The CDR3 coding sequence is TGTGCCAGCAGCTCGCGGGGACAGCCTTATGGCTACACCTTC. The encoded protein is CASSSRGQPYGYTF.

There are many counts of this clonotype. The chain combines TRBV12-3 or TRBV12-4 with TRBJ2-7; the D is unclear. The CDR3 runs to 13 residues. Deletions cut 7 bases from V and 4 bases from J, with 14 bases between. CDR3 region: CASTLESVYEQYF. CDR3 coding DNA: TGTGCCAGCACCTTAGAGAGTGTTTACGAGCAGTACTTC.